The source of this T cell receptor beta chain is a study of T cell repertoires in cytomegalovirus infection. Across the whole study: Based on public TCR beta signatures, there were indications of CMV infection and of a matching HLA type. Whole-study results and caveats: Cumulative frequency of public TCR beta families picked out carriers of CMV plus the relevant HLA. The ex vivo response was dominated by HLA-C-restricted CMV-specific TCR beta clonotypes.

TCRdb reanalysed the reads using MiXCR and keeps one entry per CDR3 protein. Of 450,000 to 550,000 distinct CDR3 sequences listed, 15% to 20% are singletons. Trimming pared 3 bases from V and 0 bases from J, leaving 9 bases between. This CDR3 spans 15 amino acids. CDR1 SEHNR and CDR2 FQNEAQ come from the germline V gene (reference sequence). There are many counts of this clonotype. Its target is not known. The V and J genes are TRBV7-9 and TRBJ2-4; D is undetermined. Source material: CD8+ T cells from PBMCs. This sequence originates from a human donor in good health (CMV status not recorded). Some clones in this sample may be carry-over from other donors' samples. The CDR3 is CASSLGPLAKNIQYF. The CDR3 DNA is TGTGCCAGCAGCTTGGGTCCCCTAGCCAAAAACATTCAGTACTTC.